The rows below give T cell receptor beta chains drawn from one sample of a study of shared clonotypes between healthy human individuals. TCRdb's table, derived via immunoSEQ multiplex PCR, lists solely in-frame clones and lacks some. The table lists hundreds of thousands of clones, 72% of them singletons. What was sequenced was memory CD4+ T cells sorted from blood. All receptors derive from a woman under 40 in good health. The CDR3 runs from the conserved cysteine through the conserved F or W. Each record gives: V gene, J gene, D gene, clone size, CDR3 DNA, CDR3 protein. A D gene is named only where the DNA matches it firmly. Rows may omit the clone size; those that give it use once, few, many or a size class.

TRBV11-3	TRBJ2-2	NA	few	TGTGCCAGCAGTTCCACCGGGACTCCGGTGGGGGAGCTGTTTTTT	CASSSTGTPVGELFF
TRBV11-2	TRBJ1-1	NA	NA	TGTGCCAGCAGCCAAGGAGGAAGCCCTCAGGCTTTCTTT	CASSQGGSPQAFF
TRBV5-8	TRBJ2-2	TRBD1	once	TGTGCCAGCAGCCGGTTCCGACAGGGTGGAAGCGGGGAGCTGTTTTTT	CASSRFRQGGSGELFF
TRBV6-4	TRBJ2-3	NA	NA	TGTGCCAGCAGTGGCGTCACCCGCACAGATACGCAGTATTTT	CASSGVTRTDTQYF
TRBV6-5	TRBJ2-3	NA	NA	TGTGCCAGCAGCGCGGGACGGCAGTACACAGATACGCAGTATTTT	CASSAGRQYTDTQYF
TRBV9	TRBJ2-1	NA	NA	TGTGCCAGCTCCAGGGGGGGGAGCTCCTACAATGAGCAGTTCTTC	CASSRGGSSYNEQFF
TRBV5-1	TRBJ2-1	NA	NA	TGCGCCAGCACCGTAACCGCCGGGGCCAGCAATGAGCAGTTCTTC	CASTVTAGASNEQFF
TRBV29-1	TRBJ1-1	NA	few	TGCAGCGTTGGGGTAGGAGTGAACACTGAAGCTTTCTTT	CSVGVGVNTEAFF
TRBV11-2	TRBJ2-7	NA	NA	TGTGCCAGCAGCGAAAGGACCAGCTACGAGCAGTACTTC	CASSERTSYEQYF
TRBV28	TRBJ2-6	NA	NA	TGTGCCAGCAGTCCAAGGGTGCCTGGGGCCAACGTCCTGACTTTC	CASSPRVPGANVLTF
TRBV6-6	TRBJ2-7	NA	NA	TGTGCCAGCGGCAGGGGCGAGCAGTACTTC	CASGRGEQYF
TRBV19	TRBJ2-1	TRBD1	NA	TGTGCCAGTAGTCCAAGGACAGGAACAGGTGAGCAGTTCTTC	CASSPRTGTGEQFF
TRBV5-4	TRBJ2-5	NA	NA	TGTGCCAGCAGCTTGCGGGTGGCTAGCGACCAAGAGACCCAGTACTTC	CASSLRVASDQETQYF
TRBV6-1	TRBJ2-3	NA	few	TGTGCCAGCAAAGAGGGTCCTAGCACAGATACGCAGTATTTT	CASKEGPSTDTQYF
TRBV7-7	TRBJ2-5	TRBD1	NA	TGTGCCAGCAGCCCAGGGGGTAAAGAGACCCAGTACTTC	CASSPGGKETQYF
TRBV7-8	TRBJ2-1	NA	once	TGTGCCAGCAGCTTCGCGGGACTCTACAATGAGCAGTTCTTC	CASSFAGLYNEQFF
TRBV6-1	TRBJ2-6	NA	few	TGTGCCAGCAGTGAAGTCCGTTCTGGGGCCAACGTCCTGACTTTC	CASSEVRSGANVLTF